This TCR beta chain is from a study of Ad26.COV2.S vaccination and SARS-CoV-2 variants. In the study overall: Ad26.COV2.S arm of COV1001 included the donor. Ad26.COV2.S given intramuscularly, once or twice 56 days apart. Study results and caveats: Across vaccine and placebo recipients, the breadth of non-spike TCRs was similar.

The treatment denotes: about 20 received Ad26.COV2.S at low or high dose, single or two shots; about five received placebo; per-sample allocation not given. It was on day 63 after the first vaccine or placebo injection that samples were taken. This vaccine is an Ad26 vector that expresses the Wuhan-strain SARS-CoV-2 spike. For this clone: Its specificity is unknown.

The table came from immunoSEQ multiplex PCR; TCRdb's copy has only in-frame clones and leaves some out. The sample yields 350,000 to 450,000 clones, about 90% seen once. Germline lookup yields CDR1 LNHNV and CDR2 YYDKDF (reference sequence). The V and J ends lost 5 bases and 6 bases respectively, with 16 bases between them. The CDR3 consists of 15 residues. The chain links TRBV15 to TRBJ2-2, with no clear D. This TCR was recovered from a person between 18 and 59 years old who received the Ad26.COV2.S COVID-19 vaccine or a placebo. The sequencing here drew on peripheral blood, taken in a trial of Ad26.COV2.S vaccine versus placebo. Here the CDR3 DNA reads TGTGCCACCAGCCTACCTAGGAGAACGGCCGGGGAGCTGTTTTTT. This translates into CATSLPRRTAGELFF.